These 4 T cell receptor beta chains share one sample of origin, sequenced in a study of identical twins. TCRdb fed the 5' RACE reads into MiXCR, producing one record per CDR3 protein. In the table there are around 670,000 distinct CDR3 sequences, 5.5% to 7.5% of which are singletons. The sequenced material came from naive T cells sorted from blood. These receptors were taken from a man younger than 35 in good health.

This clonotype was observed a handful of times. The chain joins TRBV6-6 to TRBJ2-7; the D is unclear. CDR3 length equals 12 residues. The V and J ends lost 0 bases and 5 bases respectively, with 5 bases between them. CDR1 MNHNY and CDR2 SVGAGI come from the germline V gene (reference sequence). The CDR3 DNA reads TGTGCCAGCAGTTACTCGGTGAACGAGCAGTACTTC. Its protein is CASSYSVNEQYF.

The chain combines TRBV6-2 or TRBV6-3 with TRBJ2-4; TRBD1 aligns across 9 bases. CDR1 and CDR2 (germline): MNHEY, SVGEGT. The J segment lost 0 bases and the V segment lost 6 bases, leaving 6 bases of the junction unmatched. The CDR3 loop spans 16 amino acids. This CDR3 is CASSADRGRAKNIQYF. CDR3 DNA sequence: TGTGCCAGCAGCGCAGACAGGGGGAGAGCCAAAAACATTCAGTACTTC.

The gene calls are TRBV7-2 and TRBJ1-4; maybe TRBD1 (6 bases). V lost 3 bases and J lost 8, with 19 bases in between. Germline loops: CDR1 SGHTA, CDR2 FQGNSA. CDR3 length equals 16 residues. Here the CDR3 DNA reads TGTGCCAGCAGCTTTTTTATTGACAGGTTGAACGAAAAACTGTTTTTT. This sequence encodes CASSFFIDRLNEKLFF.

The CDR3 bases are TGTGCCAGCAGCCAGACTCTAGCGCGTCAAGAGACCCAGTACTTC. Protein: CASSQTLARQETQYF. The J gene is TRBJ2-5, the V gene TRBV14; the D gene is possibly TRBD2 (6 bases). The CDR3 is 15 amino acids. Trimming removed 3 bases at V and 2 bases at J, with 13 bases between. Germline V CDR1 and CDR2: SGHDN, FVKESK.